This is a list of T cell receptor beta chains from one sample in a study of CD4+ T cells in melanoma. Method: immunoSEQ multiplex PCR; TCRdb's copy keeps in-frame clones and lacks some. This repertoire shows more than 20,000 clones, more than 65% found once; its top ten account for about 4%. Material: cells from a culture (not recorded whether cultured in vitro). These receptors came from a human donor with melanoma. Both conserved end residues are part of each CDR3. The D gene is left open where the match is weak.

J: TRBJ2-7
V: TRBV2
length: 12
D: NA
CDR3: CASEGLGYEQYF
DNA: TGTGCCAGCGAGGGGTTAGGATACGAGCAGTACTTC

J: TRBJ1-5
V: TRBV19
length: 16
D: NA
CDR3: CASVGAGLVNNQPQHF
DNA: TGTGCCAGTGTGGGCGCGGGTCTGGTTAACAATCAGCCCCAGCATTTT

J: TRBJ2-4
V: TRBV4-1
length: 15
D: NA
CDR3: CASSQVGTRGNIQYF
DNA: TGCGCCAGCAGCCAAGTCGGCACTAGAGGGAACATTCAGTACTTC

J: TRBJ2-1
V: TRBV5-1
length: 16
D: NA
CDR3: CASSLVTGIAYNEQFF
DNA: TGCGCCAGCAGCTTGGTAACGGGTATCGCCTACAATGAGCAGTTCTTC

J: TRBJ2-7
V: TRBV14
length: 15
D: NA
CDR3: CASSQDRARGYEQYF
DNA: TGTGCCAGCAGCCAAGATAGGGCCAGGGGATACGAGCAGTACTTC

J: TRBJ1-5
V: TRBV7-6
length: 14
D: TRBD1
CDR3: CASSLAGGSQPQHF
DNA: TGTGCCAGCAGCTTAGCAGGGGGCAGTCAGCCCCAGCATTTT

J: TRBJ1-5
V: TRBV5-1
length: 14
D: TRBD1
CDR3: CASSPGTGEQPQHF
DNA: TGCGCCAGCAGCCCCGGGACAGGGGAACAGCCCCAGCATTTT

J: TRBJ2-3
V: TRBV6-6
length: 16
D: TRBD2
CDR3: CASSYETSAGADTQYF
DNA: TGTGCCAGCAGTTACGAGACTAGCGCCGGCGCAGATACGCAGTATTTT

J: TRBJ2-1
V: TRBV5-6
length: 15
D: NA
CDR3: CASSASRDGYNEQFF
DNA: TGTGCCAGCAGCGCTTCCCGGGACGGCTACAATGAGCAGTTCTTC

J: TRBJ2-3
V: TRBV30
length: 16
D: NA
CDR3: CAWSVSELELTDTQYF
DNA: TGTGCCTGGAGCGTATCAGAACTGGAACTCACAGATACGCAGTATTTT

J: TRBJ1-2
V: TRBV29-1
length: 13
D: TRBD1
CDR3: CSVRHFGQVGDTF
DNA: TGCAGCGTGAGGCATTTTGGACAGGTGGGGGACACCTTC

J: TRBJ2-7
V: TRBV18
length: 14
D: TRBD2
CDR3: CASSPGRGGSEQYF
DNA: TGTGCCAGCTCACCCGGGCGGGGGGGGAGCGAGCAGTACTTC

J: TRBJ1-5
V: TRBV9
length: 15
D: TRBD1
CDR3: CASSVGQGAYQPQHF
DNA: TGTGCCAGCAGCGTGGGACAGGGGGCATATCAGCCCCAGCATTTT

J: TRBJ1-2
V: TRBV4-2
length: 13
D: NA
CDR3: CASSQDRGYGYTF
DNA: TGTGCCAGCAGCCAAGACAGGGGCTATGGCTACACCTTC